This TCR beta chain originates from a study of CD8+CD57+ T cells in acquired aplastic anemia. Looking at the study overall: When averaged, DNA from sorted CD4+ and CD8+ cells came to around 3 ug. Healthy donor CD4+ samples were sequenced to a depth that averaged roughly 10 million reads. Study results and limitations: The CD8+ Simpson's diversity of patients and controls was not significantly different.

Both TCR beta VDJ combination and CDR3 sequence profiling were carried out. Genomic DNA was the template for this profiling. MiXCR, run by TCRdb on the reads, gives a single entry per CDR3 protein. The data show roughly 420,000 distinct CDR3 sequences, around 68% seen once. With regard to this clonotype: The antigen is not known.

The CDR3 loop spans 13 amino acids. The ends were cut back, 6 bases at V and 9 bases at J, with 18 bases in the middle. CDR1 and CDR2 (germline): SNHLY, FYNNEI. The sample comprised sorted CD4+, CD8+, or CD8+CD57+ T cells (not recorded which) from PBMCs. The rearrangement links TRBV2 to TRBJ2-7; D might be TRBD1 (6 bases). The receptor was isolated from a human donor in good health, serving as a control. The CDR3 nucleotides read TGTGCCAGCAGGCCGAGACAGGCCTTTCGGCAGTACTTC. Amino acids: CASRPRQAFRQYF.